These 11 T cell receptor beta chains were sequenced from one sample in a study of cytomegalovirus exposure and HLA in healthy donors. Primers included in the PCR were 60 Vbeta and 13 Jbeta primers. Some clones are missing from TCRdb's copy, which holds only in-frame ones; the method was immunoSEQ multiplex PCR. The repertoire holds about 210,000 clones, with over 80% as singletons. Source material: PBMCs. These receptors were taken from a man in his forties in good health and CMV-seropositive.

This chain connects TRBV25-1 to TRBJ1-2; D is perhaps TRBD1 (6 bases). V lost 5 bases, J lost 3 bases, and 10 bases lay in between. The CDR3 contains 13 residues. Germline assignment: CDR1 MGHDK and CDR2 SYGVNS. The CDR3 coding sequence is TGTGCCAGCAGTCCGGACAGAGACTATGGCTACACCTTC. Translation gives CASSPDRDYGYTF.

This clone was counted a single time. The chain uses TRBV9 and TRBJ1-4, with TRBD1 matching over 9 bases. CDR3 length equals 16 residues. The ends lost 0 bases at V and 3 bases at J; junction bases unmatched: 3. Germline V gene lookup returns CDR1 SGDLS and CDR2 YYNGEE. CDR3 coding DNA: TGTGCCAGCAGCGTAGGGACAGGGGTCCCTAATGAAAAACTGTTTTTT. This gives the protein CASSVGTGVPNEKLFF. The whole variable domain, remainder taken from reference TRBV9 and TRBJ1-4, is DSGVTQTPKHLITATGQRVTLRCSPRSGDLSVYWYQQSLDQGLQFLIQYYNGEERAKGNILERFSAQQFPDLHSELNLSSLELGDSALYFCASSVGTGVPNEKLFFGSGTQLSVL.

This clone was recorded only once. The gene calls are TRBV6-4 and TRBJ1-4; no clear D gene. CDR1 is MRHNA, CDR2 SNTAGT, per germline. The ends were cut back, 4 bases at V and 3 bases at J, with 12 bases in the middle. This CDR3 spans 15 amino acids. The chain's CDR3 is CASSVDYGANEKLFF. The CDR3 coding sequence is TGTGCCAGCAGTGTGGACTATGGGGCTAATGAAAAACTGTTTTTT.

This chain links TRBV27 with TRBJ2-1; 12 nucleotides align to TRBD2. The CDR3 totals 15 residues. The trim removed 0 bases at V and 7 bases at J, leaving 1 base unmatched. In germline, CDR1 is MNHEY, CDR2 SMNVEV (reference sequence). CDR3 residues: CASSLSGLAGNEQFF. Written as DNA, the CDR3 is TGTGCCAGCAGTTTATCGGGACTAGCGGGTAATGAGCAGTTCTTC.

In this sample, this clone turned up a few times. V and J are TRBV7-9 and TRBJ2-7, with D possibly TRBD1 on 6 matching bases. The CDR3 has 14 residues. CDR1 is SEHNR and CDR2 is FQNEAQ in the germline V gene (reference sequence). Trimming left V 1 base short and J 5 bases short, with 12 bases between. The DNA for the CDR3 is TGTGCCAGCAGCTTAGACGCCAGGGGTGACGAGCAGTACTTC. This encodes CASSLDARGDEQYF. Filled out from reference TRBV7-9 and TRBJ2-7, the complete variable domain reads DTGVSQNPRHKITKRGQNVTFRCDPISEHNRLYWYRQTLGQGPEFLTYFQNEAQLEKSRLLSDRFSAERPKGSFSTLEIQRTEQGDSAMYLCASSLDARGDEQYFGPGTRLTVT.

This clone is termed medium-sized (0.01 to 0.1%). CDR3 in DNA: TGTGCCAGCAGTTACCGGAGCCTTGGTGCTGAAGCTTTCTTT. Translated, it gives CASSYRSLGAEAFF. V is TRBV6-6 and J is TRBJ1-1; D is unresolved. Trimming took off 2 bases at V and 6 bases at J, with 13 bases between the two ends. The CDR3 is 14 amino acids. Germline CDR1 is MNHNY and CDR2 is SVGAGI (reference sequence).

The CDR3 protein is CASTLGSGNYGYTF. CDR3 sequence (DNA): TGTGCCAGCACCCTGGGGTCGGGGAACTATGGCTACACCTTC. The rearrangement uses TRBV6-5 and TRBJ1-2; no clear D. The CDR3 is made up of 14 amino acids. The germline gives CDR1 MNHEY, CDR2 SVGAGI. Trimming shortened V by 7 bases and J by 2 bases, and 14 bases separated the two germline ends.

V usage is TRBV5-6 and J usage is TRBJ2-2; 8 positions agree with TRBD1. Germline lookup yields CDR1 SGHDT and CDR2 YYEEEE. The CDR3 totals 15 residues. J was trimmed by 1 base and V by 5 bases; bases with no gene match: 4. Written as DNA, the CDR3 is TGTGCCAGCAGTATTGGGACAGGGAACACCGGGGAGCTGTTTTTT. Its protein is CASSIGTGNTGELFF.

This clone was recorded a few times. The V and J genes are TRBV7-9 and TRBJ1-1; a weak D match, TRBD1 (6 bases). V was shortened by 5 bases and J by 4 bases, with 17 bases between the two germline ends. The CDR3 is 15 residues long. The germline gives CDR1 SEHNR, CDR2 FQNEAQ (reference sequence). The CDR3 protein is CASSPRQAVSTEAFF. The DNA for the CDR3 is TGTGCCAGCAGCCCTCGACAGGCTGTGAGCACTGAAGCTTTCTTT.

This chain joins TRBV29-1 and TRBJ2-1, with TRBD2 matching 7 bases. Germline V lookup: CDR1 SQVTM, CDR2 ANQGSEA. V gave up 7 bases and J gave up 0 bases; unmatched junction bases: 3. This CDR3 spans 13 amino acids. The CDR3 DNA is TGCAGCGGCCGGGACTACTCCTACAATGAGCAGTTCTTC. Its protein is CSGRDYSYNEQFF.

The chain has TRBV19 and TRBJ1-1; no definite D call. V was pared by 5 bases and J by 1 base, with 8 bases between. CDR1 LNHDA and CDR2 SQIVND come from the germline V gene (reference sequence). The CDR3 is made up of 13 amino acids. This chain's CDR3 is CASSSRQNTEAFF. The CDR3 nucleotides read TGTGCCAGTAGTTCAAGACAGAACACTGAAGCTTTCTTT.